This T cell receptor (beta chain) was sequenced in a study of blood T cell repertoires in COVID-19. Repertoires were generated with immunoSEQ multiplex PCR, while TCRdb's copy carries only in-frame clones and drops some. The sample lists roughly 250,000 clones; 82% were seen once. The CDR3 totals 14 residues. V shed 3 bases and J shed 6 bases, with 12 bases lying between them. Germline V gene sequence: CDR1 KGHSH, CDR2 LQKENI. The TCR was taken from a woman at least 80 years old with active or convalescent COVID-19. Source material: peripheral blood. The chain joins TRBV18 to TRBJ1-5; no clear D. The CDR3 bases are TGTGCCAGCTCACCTTGGGCAGACGCTCAGCCCCAGCATTTT. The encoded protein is CASSPWADAQPQHF.